A single T cell receptor (beta chain) is shown here with its context. Per the original methods: Nucleated cell counts were estimated from reference gene primer amplification. Sequenced by immunoSEQ multiplex PCR; TCRdb stores in-frame clones only, minus some. V and J calls and clone size are as listed in that table; D and trimming were resolved from the DNA. The sample holds a few hundred thousand clones, roughly 84% seen once. This sample is part of a study of blood T cell repertoires in COVID-19. Whole-study context: The United States, Italy and Spain supplied acute and convalescent COVID-19 samples. PBMCs, B-cell-depleted T cells, or T cells provided the cDNA or gDNA that made up the material.

This sequence was found in a woman between 18 and 30 years old with acute or convalescent COVID-19. The sequenced material came from peripheral blood.

This chain's CDR3 is CASSLELGQSSGGYTF. The CDR3 nucleotides are TGTGCCAGCTCCCTCGAGCTGGGACAGTCGTCTGGTGGCTACACCTTC. The chain carries TRBV18 and TRBJ1-2, with TRBD1 matching over 7 bases. Germline V gives CDR1 KGHSH, CDR2 LQKENI. The CDR3 is 16 residues long. Germline trimming cut 6 bases from V and 7 bases from J; bases unmatched to any gene: 17.